The rows below give T cell receptor beta chains drawn from one sample of a study of T-cell reconstitution after alpha-beta-depleted transplantation in children. TCRdb independently ran MiXCR on the PCR reads; one entry per CDR3 protein. The sample contains about 540,000 distinct CDR3 sequences, roughly 30% of which appear only once. The specimen was PBMCs, collected before TCRalphabeta/CD19-depleted stem cell transplant. Receptors were obtained from a boy less than two years old with Wiskott-Aldrich syndrome, due to receive a stem cell transplant. The CDR3 runs from the conserved cysteine through the conserved F or W. The D gene is left open where the match is weak. Clone size, where shown, is once, few, many, or a class for clones that have expanded.

v_call,clone_size,d_call,j_call,cdr3_aa,cdr3_nt
TRBV7-9,.,.,TRBJ2-7,CASSSWTARDEQYF,TGTGCCAGCAGCTCCTGGACGGCTCGAGACGAGCAGTACTTC
TRBV5-6,.,.,TRBJ1-1,CASSLVPSKNTEAFF,TGTGCCAGCAGCTTGGTCCCCTCAAAGAACACTGAAGCTTTCTTT
TRBV10-3,few,TRBD2,TRBJ2-1,CAISGVAGNEQFF,TGTGCCATCAGTGGGGTAGCGGGCAATGAGCAGTTCTTC
TRBV7-6,once,TRBD1,TRBJ2-1,CASSLRASGQGTYNEQFF,TGTGCCAGCAGCTTACGGGCCTCCGGACAGGGGACCTACAATGAGCAGTTCTTC
TRBV9,.,TRBD2,TRBJ2-7,CASSVDLAGAYEQYF,TGTGCCAGCAGCGTAGATCTAGCGGGGGCCTACGAGCAGTACTTC
TRBV5-6,few,TRBD2,TRBJ2-7,CASRRLAGAYEQYF,TGTGCCAGCAGGAGACTAGCGGGAGCCTACGAGCAGTACTTC
TRBV25-1,.,.,TRBJ1-1,CASSEYIGTEAFF,TGTGCCAGCAGTGAGTACATTGGCACTGAAGCTTTCTTT
TRBV20-1,few,TRBD1,TRBJ1-1,CSASGQGAGTEAFF,TGCAGTGCTTCTGGACAGGGGGCGGGAACTGAAGCTTTCTTT
TRBV4-1,.,.,TRBJ1-2,CASSQDLWKTRGYTF,TGCGCCAGCAGCCAAGATTTGTGGAAGACGCGCGGCTACACCTTC
TRBV10-3,.,.,TRBJ2-1,CAISDSYNEQFF,TGTGCCATCAGCGACTCCTACAATGAGCAGTTCTTC
TRBV28,few,.,TRBJ1-1,CASSLRAVGARNTEAFF,TGTGCCAGCAGTTTAAGAGCCGTGGGGGCGCGAAACACTGAAGCTTTCTTT
TRBV11-1,.,.,TRBJ2-2,CASSLQGRGNTGELFF,TGTGCCAGCAGCTTACAGGGTCGAGGGAACACCGGGGAGCTGTTTTTT
TRBV10-3,.,TRBD1,TRBJ2-1,CAINRGGPKTYYNEQFF,TGTGCCATCAACAGAGGGGGCCCGAAAACATACTACAATGAGCAGTTCTTC
TRBV12-3/TRBV12-4,.,.,TRBJ2-2,CASGLRTTGELFF,TGTGCCAGCGGCCTACGAACGACCGGGGAGCTGTTTTTT
TRBV11-2,.,TRBD1,TRBJ2-7,CASSRDRVGEQYF,TGTGCCAGCAGCAGGGACAGGGTCGGCGAGCAGTACTTC
TRBV5-1,few,TRBD1,TRBJ2-5,CASSSPPGGETQYF,TGCGCCAGCAGCTCTCCTCCAGGGGGAGAGACCCAGTACTTC
TRBV6-1,.,.,TRBJ1-1,CASSEVLESDAFF,TGTGCCAGCAGTGAAGTCTTGGAGTCTGACGCTTTCTTT
TRBV9,.,.,TRBJ2-3,CASSVAVTDTQYF,TGTGCCAGCAGCGTAGCGGTAACAGATACGCAGTATTTT
TRBV12-3/TRBV12-4,.,.,TRBJ2-3,CASSLRLRGDTQYF,TGTGCCAGCAGTTTACGTCTTAGAGGAGATACGCAGTATTTT
TRBV29-1,.,.,TRBJ2-3,CSVESRADTQYF,TGCAGCGTTGAATCTAGAGCAGATACGCAGTATTTT
TRBV20-1,.,TRBD2,TRBJ2-5,CSARDPGLATETQYF,TGCAGTGCTAGAGATCCGGGACTAGCGACCGAGACCCAGTACTTC
TRBV19,.,TRBD2,TRBJ2-1,CASSRSGVRGRASYNEQFF,TGTGCCAGTAGTCGGTCAGGGGTTCGCGGGAGGGCCTCCTACAATGAGCAGTTCTTC
TRBV20-1,.,.,TRBJ2-3,CSVSTDTQYF,TGCAGCGTTAGCACAGATACGCAGTATTTT
TRBV29-1,few,.,TRBJ2-1,CSVVRGSNEQFF,TGCAGCGTTGTACGAGGGTCTAATGAGCAGTTCTTC
TRBV29-1,few,TRBD2,TRBJ2-2,CSASVTSGNTGELFF,TGCAGCGCCTCCGTGACTAGCGGGAACACCGGGGAGCTGTTTTTT
TRBV6-1,.,.,TRBJ2-6,CASFGGAGANVLTF,TGTGCCAGCTTCGGGGGCGCTGGGGCCAACGTCCTGACTTTC